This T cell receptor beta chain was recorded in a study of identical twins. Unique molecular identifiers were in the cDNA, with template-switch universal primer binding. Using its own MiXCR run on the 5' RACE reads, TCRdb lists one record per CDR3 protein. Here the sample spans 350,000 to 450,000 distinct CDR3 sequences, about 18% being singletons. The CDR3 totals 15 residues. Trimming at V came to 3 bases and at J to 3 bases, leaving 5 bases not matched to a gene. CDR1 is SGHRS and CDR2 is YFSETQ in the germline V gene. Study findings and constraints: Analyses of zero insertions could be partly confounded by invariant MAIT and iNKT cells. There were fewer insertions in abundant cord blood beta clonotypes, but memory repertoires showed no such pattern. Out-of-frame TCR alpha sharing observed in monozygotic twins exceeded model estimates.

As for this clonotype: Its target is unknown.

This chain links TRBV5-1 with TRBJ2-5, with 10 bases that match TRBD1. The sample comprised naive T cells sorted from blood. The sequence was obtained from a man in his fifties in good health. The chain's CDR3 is CASSSPGTGEETQYF. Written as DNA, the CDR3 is TGCGCCAGCAGCTCCCCTGGGACAGGGGAAGAGACCCAGTACTTC.